Many counts were recorded for the clone carrying this TCR beta chain. The sample comes from a study of neurological immune-mediated disorders. The CDR3 totals 17 residues. V was pared by 4 bases and J by 0 bases, with 11 bases of the junction left unmatched. The germline CDR1 and CDR2 sequences are SGHTA and FQGNSA. Unsorted libraries were generated from 2 million PBMCs. These cells had been stored in RNAlater at -80 C. Over 160 million TCR-beta sequences (from 15-18 subjects) were yielded by each sequencing run. MiXCR, applied by TCRdb to the 5' RACE reads, yields one record per CDR3 protein. The sample lists 50,000 to 70,000 distinct CDR3 sequences; about 2.5% were seen once.

Sample: PBMCs. This sequence originates from a man in his forties or fifties with multiple sclerosis. The J gene is TRBJ1-2, the V gene TRBV7-2, with 7 bases aligning to TRBD1. The CDR3 reads CASSWKPGQLANYGYTF. CDR3 bases: TGTGCCAGCAGCTGGAAGCCGGGACAGCTGGCTAACTATGGCTACACCTTC.